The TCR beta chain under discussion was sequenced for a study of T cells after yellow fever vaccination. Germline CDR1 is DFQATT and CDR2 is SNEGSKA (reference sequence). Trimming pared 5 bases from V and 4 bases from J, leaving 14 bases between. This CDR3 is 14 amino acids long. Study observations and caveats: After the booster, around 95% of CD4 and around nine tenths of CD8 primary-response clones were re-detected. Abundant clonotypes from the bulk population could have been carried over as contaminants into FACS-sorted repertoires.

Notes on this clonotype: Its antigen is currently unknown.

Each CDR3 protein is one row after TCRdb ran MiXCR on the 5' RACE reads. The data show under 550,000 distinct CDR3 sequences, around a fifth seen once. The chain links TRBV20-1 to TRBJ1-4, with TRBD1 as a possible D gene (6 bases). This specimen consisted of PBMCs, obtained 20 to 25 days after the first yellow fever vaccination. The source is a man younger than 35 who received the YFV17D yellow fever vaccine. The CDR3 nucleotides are TGCAGTGCTTCTCCGGGGGCAGATAATGAAAAACTGTTTTTT. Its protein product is CSASPGADNEKLFF.